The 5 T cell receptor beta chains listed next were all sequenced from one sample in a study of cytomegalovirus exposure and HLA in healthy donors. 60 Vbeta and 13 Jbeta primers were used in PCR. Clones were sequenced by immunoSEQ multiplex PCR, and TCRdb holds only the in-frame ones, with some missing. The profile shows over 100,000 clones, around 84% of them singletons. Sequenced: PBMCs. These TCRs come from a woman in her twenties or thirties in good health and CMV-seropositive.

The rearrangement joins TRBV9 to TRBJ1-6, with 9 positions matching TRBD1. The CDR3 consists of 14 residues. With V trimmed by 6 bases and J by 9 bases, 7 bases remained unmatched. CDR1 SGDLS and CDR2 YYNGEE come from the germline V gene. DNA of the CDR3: TGTGCCAGCAACCCGGACAGGGGAAGTTCACCCCTCCACTTT. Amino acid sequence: CASNPDRGSSPLHF.

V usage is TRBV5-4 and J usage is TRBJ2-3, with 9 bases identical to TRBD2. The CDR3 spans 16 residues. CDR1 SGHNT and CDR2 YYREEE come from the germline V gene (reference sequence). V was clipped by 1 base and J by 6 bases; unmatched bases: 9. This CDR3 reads CASSLTGGGAGDTQYF. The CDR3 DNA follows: TGTGCCAGCAGCTTGACGGGCGGGGGGGCCGGGGATACGCAGTATTTT.

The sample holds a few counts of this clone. This CDR3 reads CASSLRPGGLYEQYF. CDR3 coding DNA: TGTGCCAGCAGCTTACGCCCCGGGGGGTTATACGAGCAGTACTTC. The V gene is TRBV7-3, the J gene TRBJ2-7, with TRBD2 identical over 7 bases. V lost 2 bases, J lost 4 bases, and 8 bases stayed unmatched. The CDR3 consists of 15 residues. CDR1 SGHTA and CDR2 FQGTGA come from the germline V gene.

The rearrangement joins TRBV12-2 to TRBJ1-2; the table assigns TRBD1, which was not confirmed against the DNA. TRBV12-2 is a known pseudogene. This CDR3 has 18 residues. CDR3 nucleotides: TGTGCAAGTCGCTTAGCGATAAAGAACAGGGATATACCCTATGGCTACACCTTC. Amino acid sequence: CASRLAIKNRDIPYGYTF.

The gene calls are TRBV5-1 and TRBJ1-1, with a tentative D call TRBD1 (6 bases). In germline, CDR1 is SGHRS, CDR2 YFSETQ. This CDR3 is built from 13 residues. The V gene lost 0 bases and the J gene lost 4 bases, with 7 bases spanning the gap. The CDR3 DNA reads TGCGCCAGCAGCTTGGAGGGGGTCACTGAAGCTTTCTTT. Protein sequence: CASSLEGVTEAFF.